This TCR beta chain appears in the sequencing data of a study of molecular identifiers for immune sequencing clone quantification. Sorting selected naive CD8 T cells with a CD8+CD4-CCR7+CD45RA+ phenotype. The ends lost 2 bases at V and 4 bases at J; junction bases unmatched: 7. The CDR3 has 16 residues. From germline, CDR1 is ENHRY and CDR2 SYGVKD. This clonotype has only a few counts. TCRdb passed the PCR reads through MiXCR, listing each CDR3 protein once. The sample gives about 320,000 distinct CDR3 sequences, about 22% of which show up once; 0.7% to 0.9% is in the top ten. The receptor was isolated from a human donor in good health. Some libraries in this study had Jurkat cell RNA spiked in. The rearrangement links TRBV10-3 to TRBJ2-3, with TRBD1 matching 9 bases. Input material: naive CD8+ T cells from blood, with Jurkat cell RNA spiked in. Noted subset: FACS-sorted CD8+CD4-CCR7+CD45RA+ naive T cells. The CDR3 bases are TGTGCCATCAGTGAGGCTAGGACAGGGGTTGCAGATACGCAGTATTTT. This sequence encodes CAISEARTGVADTQYF.